The clone carrying this TCR beta chain was observed a few times. The data belong to a study of patients and donors after allogeneic stem cell transplantation. In TCRdb, the RT-PCR reads were re-called with MiXCR into one record per CDR3 protein. The sample records hundreds of thousands of distinct CDR3 sequences, around 16% being singletons. The length of the CDR3 is 14 residues. The trim removed 6 bases at V and 1 base at J, leaving 4 bases unmatched. The sequenced material came from blood, either unsorted or a sorted T cell fraction (not recorded which). The V gene is TRBV12-3 or TRBV12-4, the J gene TRBJ2-5, with 8 bases lining up with TRBD1. This sequence was found in a human donor who was either an allogeneic HSCT recipient or a stem cell or donor lymphocyte infusion donor (not recorded which). It is not recorded whose cells these are; they may come from a transplant donor. CDR3 nucleotides: TGTGCCAGCAGCGGAGGGACAGGCCAAGAGACCCAGTACTTC. Residues: CASSGGTGQETQYF.